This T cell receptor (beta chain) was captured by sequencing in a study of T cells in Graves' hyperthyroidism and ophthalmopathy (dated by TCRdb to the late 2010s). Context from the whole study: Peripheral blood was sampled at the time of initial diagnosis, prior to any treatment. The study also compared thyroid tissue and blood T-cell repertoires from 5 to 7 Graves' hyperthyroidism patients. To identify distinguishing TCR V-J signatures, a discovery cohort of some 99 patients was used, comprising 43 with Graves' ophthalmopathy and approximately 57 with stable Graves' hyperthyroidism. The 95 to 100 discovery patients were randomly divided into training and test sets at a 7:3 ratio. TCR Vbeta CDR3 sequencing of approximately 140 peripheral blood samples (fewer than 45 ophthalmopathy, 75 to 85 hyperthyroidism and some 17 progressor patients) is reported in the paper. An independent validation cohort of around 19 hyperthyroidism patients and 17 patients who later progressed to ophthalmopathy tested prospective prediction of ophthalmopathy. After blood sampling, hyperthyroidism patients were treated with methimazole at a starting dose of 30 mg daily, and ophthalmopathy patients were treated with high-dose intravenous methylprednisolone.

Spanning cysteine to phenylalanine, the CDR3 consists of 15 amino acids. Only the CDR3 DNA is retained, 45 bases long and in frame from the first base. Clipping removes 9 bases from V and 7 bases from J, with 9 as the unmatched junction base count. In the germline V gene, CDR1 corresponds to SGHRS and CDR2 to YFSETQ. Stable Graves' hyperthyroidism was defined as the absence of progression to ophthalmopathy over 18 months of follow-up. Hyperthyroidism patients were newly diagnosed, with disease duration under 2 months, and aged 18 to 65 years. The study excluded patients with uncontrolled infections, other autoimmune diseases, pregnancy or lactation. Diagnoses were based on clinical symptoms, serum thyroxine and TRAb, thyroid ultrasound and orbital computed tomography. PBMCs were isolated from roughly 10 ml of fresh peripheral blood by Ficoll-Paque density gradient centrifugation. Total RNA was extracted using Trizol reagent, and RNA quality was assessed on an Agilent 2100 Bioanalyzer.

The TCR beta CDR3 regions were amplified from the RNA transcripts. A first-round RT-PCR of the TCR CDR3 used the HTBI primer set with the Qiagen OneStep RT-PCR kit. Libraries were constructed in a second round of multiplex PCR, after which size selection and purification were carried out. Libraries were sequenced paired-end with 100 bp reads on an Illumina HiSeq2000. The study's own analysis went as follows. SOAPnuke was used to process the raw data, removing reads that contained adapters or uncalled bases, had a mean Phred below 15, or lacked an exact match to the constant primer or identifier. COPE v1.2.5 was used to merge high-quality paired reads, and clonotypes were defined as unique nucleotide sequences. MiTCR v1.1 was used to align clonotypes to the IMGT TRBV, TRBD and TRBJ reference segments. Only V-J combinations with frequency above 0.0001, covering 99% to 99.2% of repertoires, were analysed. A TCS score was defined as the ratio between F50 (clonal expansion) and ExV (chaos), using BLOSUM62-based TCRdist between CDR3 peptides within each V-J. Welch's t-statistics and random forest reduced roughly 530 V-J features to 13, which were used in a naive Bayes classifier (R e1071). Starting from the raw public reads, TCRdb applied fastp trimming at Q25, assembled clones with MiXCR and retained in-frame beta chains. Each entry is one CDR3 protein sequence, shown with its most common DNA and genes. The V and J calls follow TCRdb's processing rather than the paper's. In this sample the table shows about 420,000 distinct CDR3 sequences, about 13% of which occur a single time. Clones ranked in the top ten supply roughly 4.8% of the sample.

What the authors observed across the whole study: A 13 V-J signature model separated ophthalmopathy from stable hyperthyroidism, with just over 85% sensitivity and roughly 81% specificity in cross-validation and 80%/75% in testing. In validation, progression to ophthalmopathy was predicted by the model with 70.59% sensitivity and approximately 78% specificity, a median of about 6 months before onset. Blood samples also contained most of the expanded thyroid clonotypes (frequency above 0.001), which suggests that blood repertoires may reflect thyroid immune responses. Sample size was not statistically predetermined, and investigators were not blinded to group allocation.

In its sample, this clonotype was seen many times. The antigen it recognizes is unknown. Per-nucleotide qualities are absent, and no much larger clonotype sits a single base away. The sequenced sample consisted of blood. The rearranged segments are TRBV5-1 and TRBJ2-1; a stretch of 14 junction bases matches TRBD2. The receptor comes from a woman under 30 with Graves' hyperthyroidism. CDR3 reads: CATHPGTSGRNEQFF. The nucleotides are TGCGCCACGCACCCAGGGACTAGCGGGAGAAATGAGCAGTTCTTC.